The source of this T cell receptor (beta chain) is a study of shared clonotypes between healthy human individuals. Germline V CDR1 and CDR2: SGHDT, YYEEEE. V lost 4 bases and J lost 7; bases outside the gene matches: 5. CDR3 size: 12 residues. Broader study findings: How much donors shared clonotypes was expected to be affected by sequencing depth. The sole specimen, blood, was sampled, and tissue repertoires likely differ.

Concerning this clone: Its antigen is undetermined.

Unsorted PBMC contributed roughly 300 ng DNA, 25,000 to 35,000 T cell genomes, to each replicate PCR. In the authors' methods: Filtering was not the same, since immunoSEQ gave junction-only sequences without quality scores. Using immunoSEQ multiplex PCR, the repertoire was profiled, and TCRdb retains in-frame clones only, with some absent. V and J calls and clone size are as listed in that table; D and trimming were resolved from the DNA. The sample lists hundreds of thousands of clones; around 77% were seen once. The sequenced material came from PBMCs. This chain joins TRBV5-6 and TRBJ2-7; TRBD2 agrees at 7 bases. The receptor comes from a middle-aged woman in good health. Some clones in this sample may be carry-over from other donors' samples. The CDR3 DNA sequence: TGTGCCAGCAGCCACCTACTAGCGGAGCAGTACTTC. This encodes CASSHLLAEQYF.